One and the same sample provided the 22 T cell receptor beta chains below, sequenced in a study of T cell repertoires in cytomegalovirus infection. TCRdb independently ran MiXCR on the reads; one entry per CDR3 protein. The data show approximately 500,000 distinct CDR3 sequences, around a quarter seen once. Source material: PBMCs. These receptors were taken from a human donor in good health (CMV status not recorded). Some clones in this sample may be carry-over from other donors' samples.

This clonotype was seen ten or more times. The chain links TRBV7-6 to TRBJ1-1, with 7 bases matching TRBD1. The germline CDR1 and CDR2 sequences are SGHVS and FNYEAQ. CDR3 size: 15 residues. The V gene end was trimmed by 5 bases and the J gene end by 0 bases; junction bases not matched to a gene: 6. The CDR3 sequence is CASSVRDSLNTEAFF. The CDR3, as DNA: TGTGCCAGCAGCGTCCGGGACAGCTTGAACACTGAAGCTTTCTTT.

This clonotype was observed a few times. The rearrangement uses TRBV6-1 and TRBJ2-5, with TRBD2 as a possible D gene (5 bases). The CDR3 is made up of 13 amino acids. Germline CDR1 and CDR2: MNHNS and SASEGT. V was pared by 8 bases and J by 3 bases, with 13 bases between. The CDR3 region has the DNA TGTGCCAGCGTCTTAGCAGCGGAAGAGACCCAGTACTTC. Translated, it gives CASVLAAEETQYF.

This clonotype appeared a few times. CDR3 in DNA: TGTGCCAGCAGCTTACACCCCCAGGGACTCAATCAGCCCCAGCATTTT. Translation gives CASSLHPQGLNQPQHF. This chain links TRBV7-6 with TRBJ1-5; D is possibly TRBD1 (5 bases). The CDR3 sequence is 16 residues long. CDR1 is SGHVS, CDR2 FNYEAQ, per germline. V lost 2 bases and J lost 3, with 14 bases in between.

This clonotype was detected a few times. Its ends do not fully match the called genes, so a read error is possible. The chain joins TRBV28 to TRBJ2-1; D gene uncertain. Germline-derived CDR1 and CDR2 are MDHEN and SYDVKM. This CDR3 spans 10 amino acids. The CDR3 spells CASSPRSVPF. The DNA for the CDR3 is TGTGCCAGCAGCCCCAGGTCTGTCCCCTTC. Complete variable domain (other parts from reference TRBV28 and TRBJ2-1): DVKVTQSSRYLVKRTGEKVFLECVQDMDHENMFWYRQDPGLGLRLIYFSYDVKMKEKGDIPEGYSVSREKKERFSLILESASTNQTSMYLCASSPRSVPFGPGTRLTVL.

The rearrangement joins TRBV11-2 to TRBJ2-3, with 7 bases identical to TRBD1. V shed 5 bases, J shed 5 bases, and the junction held 10 bases outside the gene matches. This CDR3 region has 15 residues. Looked up from germline, CDR1 is SGHAT and CDR2 is FQNNGV. As DNA, the CDR3 is TGTGCCAGCAGCCCTCGTGGTACAGGGGAAGATACGCAGTATTTT. This translates into CASSPRGTGEDTQYF.

This clonotype came up a few times. The V and J genes are TRBV27 and TRBJ2-7, with 8 bases fitting TRBD2. V lost 4 bases and J lost 0; bases outside the gene matches: 8. In germline, CDR1 is MNHEY, CDR2 SMNVEV (reference sequence). CDR3 length: 16 residues. CDR3 residues: CASSSRTSGHSYEQYF. The CDR3 bases are TGTGCCAGCAGTTCGCGAACTAGCGGCCACTCCTACGAGCAGTACTTC.

This clonotype has at least ten counts. A read error may produce the germline difference seen at one junction end. The chain joins TRBV6-2 or TRBV6-3 to TRBJ2-2; weak D call: TRBD2 (5 bases). Germline values: CDR1 MNHEY, CDR2 SVGEGT. CDR3 length: 17 residues. The CDR3 DNA reads as TGTGCCAGCAGTCACTCCGGGGTAGGAGCGAACACCGGGGAGCTGTTTTTT. Amino acids: CASSHSGVGANTGELFF.

In DNA, the CDR3 is TGTGCCACCAGTGATCAAACCTATGGCTACACCTTC. This encodes CATSDQTYGYTF. The V gene is TRBV24-1, the J gene TRBJ1-2; no firm D call. The length of the CDR3 is 12 residues. V dropped 3 bases and J dropped 4 bases, with 5 bases sitting between them. Germline V gives CDR1 KGHDR, CDR2 SFDVKD.

The table lists this clonotype with a few counts. The rearrangement links TRBV7-8 to TRBJ2-7; D gene ambiguous. Germline CDR1 reads SGHVS; CDR2 reads FQNEAQ. The CDR3 contains 13 residues. V shed 1 base and J shed 4 bases, with 8 bases lying between them. CDR3 region: CASSLEQQYEQYV. DNA for the CDR3: TGTGCCAGCAGCTTAGAACAGCAATACGAGCAGTACGTC.

Many counts were recorded for this clonotype. The chain has TRBV7-9 and TRBJ1-1, with unresolved D. The CDR3 extends over 14 amino acids. V gave up 1 base and J gave up 1 base, with 7 bases separating them. Germline CDR1 reads SEHNR; CDR2 reads FQNEAQ (reference sequence). The CDR3 DNA sequence: TGTGCCAGCAGCTTAGGGCCATGGAACACTGAAGCTTTCTTT. This encodes CASSLGPWNTEAFF.

This clonotype was counted a few times. This chain connects TRBV20-1 to TRBJ1-1, with D unclear. Germline CDR1 is DFQATT and CDR2 is SNEGSKA (reference sequence). The CDR3 consists of 12 residues. V was cut by 0 bases and J by 8 bases, with 10 bases left in between. The CDR3 DNA is TGCAGTGCTAGAGATCTTAGGCACGAAGCTTTCTTT. This encodes CSARDLRHEAFF.

This chain links TRBV7-9 with TRBJ2-1, with 15 bases identical to TRBD2. Germline CDR1 is SEHNR and CDR2 is FQNEAQ (reference sequence). V shed 6 bases, J shed 7 bases, and the junction held 7 bases outside the gene matches. This CDR3 has 16 amino acids. CDR3 amino acids: CASSGPGTSGRNEQFF. Written as DNA, the CDR3 is TGTGCCAGCAGTGGACCCGGGACTAGCGGGAGGAATGAGCAGTTCTTC.

The CDR3 spells CSFRQGAETQYF. The CDR3 coding sequence is TGCAGCTTCCGACAGGGGGCGGAGACCCAGTACTTC. V usage is TRBV29-1 and J usage is TRBJ2-5, with 10 bases identical to TRBD1. This CDR3 spans 12 amino acids. V gave up 8 bases and J gave up 5 bases; unmatched junction bases: 5. Per germline, CDR1 SQVTM and CDR2 ANQGSEA.

The V and J genes are TRBV20-1 and TRBJ2-2; TRBD2 might be the D (5 bases). Trimming cost V 6 bases and J 3 bases, with 11 bases left between them. The length of the CDR3 is 13 residues. CDR1 and CDR2 from the germline V gene are DFQATT and SNEGSKA (reference sequence). The CDR3 sequence is CSAVTRDTGELFF. The CDR3 region has the DNA TGCAGTGCCGTAACTAGGGACACCGGGGAGCTGTTTTTT.

This chain links TRBV5-4 with TRBJ2-7; 12 nucleotides align to TRBD2. V trimming: 4 bases; J trimming: 3 bases; junction bases outside the gene matches: 5. The length of the CDR3 is 15 residues. Per the germline V gene, CDR1 is SGHNT and CDR2 is YYREEE (reference sequence). The CDR3 sequence is CASSERTSGNYEQYF. The DNA of the CDR3 is TGTGCCAGCAGCGAGCGGACTAGCGGGAACTACGAGCAGTACTTC.

This clonotype was seen only a few times. As DNA, the CDR3 is TGCGCCAGCAGCCAAAGGGGCAGGGTGGGTGAAAAACTGTTTTTT. It is translated as CASSQRGRVGEKLFF. The rearrangement uses TRBV4-1 and TRBJ1-4; weak D call: TRBD1 (5 bases). The germline CDR1 and CDR2 sequences are MGHRA and YSYEKL. This CDR3 is built from 15 residues. The V end was cut by 2 bases, the J end by 7 bases, with 14 bases between.

This clonotype was found a few times. This chain joins TRBV7-6 and TRBJ2-3; D is uncertain. The CDR3 is 13 amino acids. V gave up 5 bases and J gave up 6 bases, with 12 bases separating them. CDR1 is SGHVS and CDR2 is FNYEAQ in the germline V gene. CDR3 sequence reads: CASSDPPGDTQYF. In nucleotides, the CDR3 is TGTGCCAGCAGCGACCCCCCCGGGGATACGCAGTATTTT.

This clonotype was counted only a few times. This rearrangement joins TRBV6-2 or TRBV6-3 to TRBJ2-1; D gene ambiguous. CDR3 length: 13 amino acids. The V and J ends lost 5 bases and 7 bases respectively, with 12 bases between them. Germline assignment: CDR1 MNHEY and CDR2 SVGEGT. The DNA of the CDR3 is TGTGCCAGCAGTCCACCGCAGAGGAATGAGCAGTTCTTC. This translates into CASSPPQRNEQFF.

This clonotype was seen more than once but under ten times. The chain couples TRBV11-2 to TRBJ2-5, with D possibly TRBD1 on 6 matching bases. This CDR3 is built from 13 residues. Germline values: CDR1 SGHAT, CDR2 FQNNGV. V dropped 5 bases and J dropped 1 base, with 8 bases sitting between them. CDR3 DNA: TGTGCCAGCAGCAAGGGGGTCCAAGAGACCCAGTACTTC. Translation gives CASSKGVQETQYF.

The chain uses TRBV7-9 and TRBJ2-1, with no clear D. V lost 3 bases to trimming and J lost 7 bases, with 13 bases between them. Germline CDR1 reads SEHNR; CDR2 reads FQNEAQ (reference sequence). The CDR3 is 14 amino acids. The CDR3 sequence: CASSFSTSGNEQFF. CDR3 sequence (DNA): TGTGCCAGCAGCTTCTCGACTTCTGGGAATGAGCAGTTCTTC. Drawing the rest from reference TRBV7-9 and TRBJ2-1, the complete variable domain is DTGVSQNPRHKITKRGQNVTFRCDPISEHNRLYWYRQTLGQGPEFLTYFQNEAQLEKSRLLSDRFSAERPKGSFSTLEIQRTEQGDSAMYLCASSFSTSGNEQFFGPGTRLTVL.

The chain carries TRBV28 and TRBJ2-6; D might be TRBD1 (5 bases). Germline loops: CDR1 MDHEN, CDR2 SYDVKM. V gave up 5 bases and J gave up 2 bases, with 13 bases separating them. The CDR3 has 16 residues. The CDR3, as DNA: TGTGCCAGCAGTACCGCTGGGGCGCCTGGGGCCAACGTCCTGACTTTC. This translates into CASSTAGAPGANVLTF.

The V call is TRBV24-1, the J call TRBJ2-1, with a tentative D call TRBD1 (6 bases). CDR3 length: 15 amino acids. The V gene's germline CDR1 is KGHDR and CDR2 SFDVKD. V lost 2 bases and J 2 bases, leaving 9 bases between the germline ends. CDR3 nucleotide sequence: TGTGCCACCAGTGATTCCGACAGGACCTACAATGAGCAGTTCTTC. Its translation is CATSDSDRTYNEQFF.